What follows is one T cell receptor beta chain and its context. Its antigen is not yet known. Base qualities were left out, and no much larger clone turns up one base away. The immunoSEQ Assay, a bias-controlled multiplex PCR, was used to amplify TCRbeta CDR3 regions from genomic DNA. Concerning the study's data processing: Within the assay, amplification of reference gene primers was used to estimate how many nucleated cells each sample contained. Sequence reads were collapsed and filtered to measure the absolute abundance of every unique TCRbeta CDR3 rearrangement. For each sample, productive Simpson clonality was calculated as the square root of Simpson's diversity index over productive rearrangements. The immuneACCESS repertoire file appears here via TCRdb, limited to in-frame rearrangements. These files lack a portion of the clones; in checked studies, under half of the deficit traces to unresolved V genes, and the cause of the others is not known. That table furnishes V, J and clone size, whereas the DNA furnished D and trimming. The sample table records 200,000 to 250,000 clones; around 88% of these occur just once. Of the sample, roughly 4% falls within the top ten clones.

From the cysteine up to the phenylalanine, the CDR3 has a length of 13 residues. The CDR3 DNA has 39 bases and is translated from base 1. Reading the germline V gene (reference sequence) gives CDR1 SEHNR and CDR2 FQNEAQ. Ends trimmed: V by 10 bases, J by 1 base; bases unmatched to a gene: 2. The entry originates in a study of blood T cell repertoires in COVID-19 (TCRdb year 2020). Background on the whole study: Samples covering the acute and convalescent phases of COVID-19 were provided by collaborators in the United States, Italy and Spain. Samples were obtained from the ongoing ImmuneRACE study (first 160 participants) and from 1,254 subjects provided by 6 global collaborators. The repertoires were made available in a free public database intended to serve as a resource for research on the immune response to SARS-CoV-2. A de-identified subject ID, COVID-19 status, age in years and sex were almost always included in the sample metadata. Subjects who had been exposed to COVID-19, were actively infected with it, or had recovered from it provided the deeply sampled blood TCRbeta repertoires that made up the dataset. The material from the prospective study consisted of cDNA or gDNA derived from T cells, B-cell-depleted T cells, or PBMCs. Where available, HLA class I and class II types were obtained from metadata supplied by the sample provider rather than from assay-based typing.

Participants in the prospective study were enrolled through a virtual design, were aged roughly 18 to 100 years, and lived in 24 United States geographic areas. Cohort assignment in the prospective study relied on participant-reported clinical history from a screening survey and a study questionnaire. Recovered participants in ImmuneRACE Cohort 3 were defined as having two consecutive negative NP/OP PCR tests, clearance from a healthcare professional, or resolution of symptoms. Mobile phlebotomists in the prospective study collected whole blood, serum and a nasopharyngeal or oropharyngeal swab from every participant. Prospective study participants could optionally give additional blood draws and questionnaires over an approximately 2-month period. Before DNA extraction, prospective study blood samples were shipped either frozen or at room temperature. Study-wide findings and limitations: The quantity of clinical and demographic metadata differed by source and by participant and was supplied without curation.

Sequencing was carried out using PBMCs or T cells enriched from blood (not recorded which). The source of this sequence is a woman in her twenties or thirties who had recovered from COVID-19. Recombination connected TRBV7-9 to TRBJ2-3, with 10 junctional bases fitting TRBD2. The DNA reads as follows: TGTGCCAAAGGGACTAGCGGCACAGATACGCAGTATTTT. Its protein product is CAKGTSGTDTQYF.